This T cell receptor beta chain was documented in a study of T cell changes during pregnancy in multiple sclerosis. Assay: immunoSEQ multiplex PCR; the TCRdb copy retains only in-frame clones and omits some. Among some 95,000 clones listed, approximately 92% were seen once. The CDR3 extends over 14 amino acids. The V and J ends lost 3 bases and 5 bases, in that order; junction bases with no gene match: 7. Germline V gene data show CDR1 as SGDLS and CDR2 as YYNGEE. Sequenced material: peripheral blood, taken in the first trimester of pregnancy. The clonotype originates from a female donor with multiple sclerosis, enrolled in a pregnancy study. V usage is TRBV9 and J usage is TRBJ1-2, with 7 bases fitting TRBD1. Here the CDR3 DNA reads TGTGCCAGCAGCGCTCAGGGGGGCCTGTATGGCTACACCTTC. Amino acid sequence: CASSAQGGLYGYTF.